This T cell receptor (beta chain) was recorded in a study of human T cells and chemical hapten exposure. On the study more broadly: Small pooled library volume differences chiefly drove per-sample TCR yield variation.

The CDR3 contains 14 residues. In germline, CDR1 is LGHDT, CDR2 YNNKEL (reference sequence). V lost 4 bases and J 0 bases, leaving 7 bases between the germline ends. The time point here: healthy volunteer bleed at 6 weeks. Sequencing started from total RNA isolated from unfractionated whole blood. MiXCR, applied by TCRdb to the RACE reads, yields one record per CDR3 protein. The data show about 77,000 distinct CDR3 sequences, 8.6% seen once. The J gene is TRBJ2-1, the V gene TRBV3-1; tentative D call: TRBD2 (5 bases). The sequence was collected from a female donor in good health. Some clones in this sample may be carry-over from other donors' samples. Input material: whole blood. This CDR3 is CASSLDSSYNEQFF. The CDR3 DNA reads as TGTGCCAGCAGCCTGGACTCCTCCTACAATGAGCAGTTCTTC.